The sequence of this TCR beta chain was determined in a study of shared clonotypes between healthy human individuals (dated by TCRdb to 2020 to 2022). Background for the entire study: The cohort included three men and a couple of women between 18 and 49 years of age. Leukapheresis yielded between about 0.9 and 8.9 billion PBMCs per donor. Libraries were prepared and TCR repertoires were sequenced by different laboratories using diverse techniques, in order to increase sequencing depth and limit assay-specific biases. To estimate repertoire size and how much clonotypes are shared between individuals, the study performed deep sequencing of blood TCR repertoires from a few healthy adults. Per donor, three plates each were used for CD4 naive and CD4 memory, two for CD8 naive, and one for CD8 memory.

Using the deep immunoSEQ assay, TCR CDR3 regions were amplified from genomic DNA by multiplex PCR. Extracted genomic DNA from each cell subset was spread evenly across all wells of several immunoSEQ 96-well plates, with each plate serving as a replicate. For sorted subsets, about 210 ng of genomic DNA, equivalent to roughly 30,000 T cell genomes, went into each replicate PCR. The purified libraries were quantified using a Qubit 3.0 fluorometer, sized with a Bioanalyzer 2100, and then quantified again using the KAPA Library Quantification kit. Every immunoSEQ 96-well plate was sequenced on a separate single-read 150-cycle Illumina NextSeq 550 flow cell. The paper's processing steps were these. Because the immunoSEQ output held only junctional sequences and lacked quality scores, the filtering could not match the filtering applied to full-length reads. To assign V/J genes and CDR3, sequences were annotated using PyIR, a Python wrapper for IgBLAST v1.9, with IMGT germline references. Reads were filtered out if the reads had weak V/J assignments (E-value above 1e-6), no CDR3, stop codons, out-of-frame junctions, or ambiguous translated residues. V3J clonotypes were defined as sequences sharing the same inferred V gene, J gene, and CDR3 amino acid sequence. Percentage overlap between repertoires was computed as shared unique clonotypes divided by the size of the smaller repertoire. Three approaches were used to assess repertoire richness: RTK rarefaction, the Chao1 estimator, and Recon v2.1 estimates of unobserved clonotypes. Generation probabilities for all TCRbeta clonotypes obtained by the gDNA method from several donors were computed using OLGA. This is the immuneACCESS table as TCRdb keeps it, with only in-frame sequences that have V and J called. A part of the clones is gone; compared with another copy, unresolved V genes explain less than half, and the rest is unexplained. Clone size and the V and J calls come from that table; the DNA yielded D and trimming. This sample is represented by 550,000 to 700,000 clones; roughly 73% of them were singletons. The ten largest clones represent around 2% of the sample.

Comments on this clone: This clone's antigen is unknown. Base-call qualities are not available, and no considerably larger clone is one nucleotide away.

What the authors observed across the whole study: Pairwise subsampling indicated that sequencing depth was expected to affect the degree of clonotype sharing among donors. Estimated clonotype richness was generally larger for naive than for memory subsets. Higher generation probabilities were observed for clonotypes shared by all four sorted-subset donors than for non-shared clonotypes. Rarefaction of sorted-subset datasets indicated incomplete sequencing despite the large sequencing depth. Sampling was restricted to blood, and TCR repertoires in tissue are likely to differ from TCR repertoires in blood. Approximately 5% of naive CD4, around 3.6% of naive CD8, about 2.4% of memory CD4, and about 0.4% of memory CD8 clonotypes were shared across a few donors. The genetic and exposure-history diversity represented was limited by the small number of donors.

The donors were healthy, HIV-negative adults with no recently reported acute infections or vaccinations. Only Caucasian adults living in Nashville, Tennessee, USA were represented among the donors. Magnetic negative selection was used to enrich CD4+ T cells, after which naive cells were positively selected on CD45RA and the negative fraction became the memory subset. Blood was obtained by leukapheresis, after which PBMCs were separated by Ficoll-Histopaque density gradient centrifugation and cryopreserved in liquid nitrogen vapor phase. Analytical flow cytometry was used to check the purity and quantity of each magnetically sorted T cell population. Genomic DNA was isolated from each sorted fraction and quantified by UV absorbance on a Nanodrop 2000c. CDR1 MGHRA and CDR2 YSYEKL were looked up in the germline V gene. Ends trimmed: V by 3 bases, J by 0 bases; bases unmatched to a gene: 4. From its cysteine to its phenylalanine, the CDR3 spans 17 amino acids. Of all the DNA, just the CDR3 is kept, 51 bases in frame from base 1.

The clonotype was recovered from a woman under 40 in good health. Input material: memory CD4+ T cells sorted from blood. The cell subset or site label of this sample denotes: CD45RA-negative fraction. Rearrangement joined TRBV4-1 to TRBJ2-1; the junction holds 11 bases that match TRBD2. The DNA sequence is TGCGCCAGCAGCCAGCCCCTAGCGGGAGGCTCCTACAATGAGCAGTTCTTC. It translates as CASSQPLAGGSYNEQFF.